This T cell receptor beta chain was obtained from a study of cytomegalovirus exposure and HLA in healthy donors. General study findings and limits: There were 150 or so TCR beta chains listed as cytomegalovirus-associated.

CDR3 length: 16 amino acids. Between the trimmed V and J ends, which lost 5 bases and 3 bases, there was a span of 20 bases. CDR1 LNHDA and CDR2 SQIVND come from the germline V gene (reference sequence). Primers for the PCR totalled 60 Vbeta and 13 Jbeta. Using immunoSEQ multiplex PCR, the repertoire was profiled, and TCRdb retains in-frame clones only, with some absent. The sample comprises approximately 180,000 clones, roughly 79% of which are singletons, and roughly 6% rests with the top ten. About this clone itself: Its antigen remains unidentified.

This TCR was sampled from a man aged 35 to 55 in good health and CMV-seropositive. The sample comprised PBMCs. The rearrangement links TRBV19 to TRBJ2-7, with D perhaps matching TRBD1 (6 bases). CDR3 nucleotide sequence: TGTGCCAGTAGTCAACGGGTTGGGGGACACCACTACGAGCAGTACTTC. Translated: CASSQRVGGHHYEQYF.